These 28 T cell receptor beta chains originate from one sample sequenced in a study of control samples from healthy donors and cancer patients. Only in-frame clones appear in the TCRdb table, and some are missing; sequencing was by immunoSEQ multiplex PCR. Here the sample table reports 150,000 to 200,000 clones. Sequenced input: blood. Source of these receptors: a woman aged 25 to 39 in good health.

The J gene is TRBJ1-3, the V gene TRBV18; a possible D gene is TRBD1 (5 bases). V dropped 4 bases and J dropped 2 bases, with 6 bases sitting between them. This CDR3 is 13 amino acids long. The germline V gene encodes CDR1 KGHSH and CDR2 LQKENI. The CDR3 region is CASSQGTGNTIYF. CDR3 in DNA: TGTGCCAGCTCACAGGGGACTGGAAACACCATATATTTT.

The V and J genes are TRBV28 and TRBJ1-1, with D perhaps TRBD1 (6 bases). The CDR3 runs 14 residues. Per germline, CDR1 MDHEN and CDR2 SYDVKM. The V end was cut by 5 bases, the J end by 4 bases, with 14 bases between. The CDR3 DNA follows: TGTGCCAGCAGTCCAAGGGGGTGGGGCACTGAAGCTTTCTTT. It yields the protein CASSPRGWGTEAFF. Using reference TRBV28 and TRBJ1-1 for the parts outside the CDR3, the full variable domain is DVKVTQSSRYLVKRTGEKVFLECVQDMDHENMFWYRQDPGLGLRLIYFSYDVKMKEKGDIPEGYSVSREKKERFSLILESASTNQTSMYLCASSPRGWGTEAFFGQGTRLTVV.

V is TRBV5-6 and J is TRBJ1-5; D unclear. The CDR3 loop spans 17 amino acids. V was clipped by 1 base and J by 1 base, with 15 bases between them. From germline, CDR1 is SGHDT and CDR2 YYEEEE. In DNA form, the CDR3 reads TGTGCCAGCAGCTTGCCCGAAAGGTCGGGAAGCAATCAGCCCCAGCATTTT. Its protein is CASSLPERSGSNQPQHF.

The rearrangement links TRBV20-1 to TRBJ1-1; D unresolved. CDR1 is DFQATT and CDR2 is SNEGSKA in the germline V gene (reference sequence). The V end was cut by 2 bases, the J end by 11 bases, with 9 bases between. CDR3 length: 10 amino acids. The CDR3 loop reads CSARLPPAFF. CDR3 in DNA: TGCAGTGCTAGACTGCCCCCGGCTTTCTTT.

The V and J genes are TRBV3-1 (or the pseudogene TRBV3-2) and TRBJ2-3; tentatively, D is TRBD1 (6 bases). Germline CDR1 reads LGHDT; CDR2 reads YNNKEL (reference sequence). The CDR3 spans 15 residues. The V and J ends lost 0 bases and 2 bases respectively, with 9 bases between them. The DNA of the CDR3 is TGTGCCAGCAGCCAAGAGGGGGCTAACACAGATACGCAGTATTTT. Amino acids: CASSQEGANTDTQYF.

The V gene is TRBV28, the J gene TRBJ2-5; D could derive from TRBD1 or TRBD2 (7 bases each). Germline V gene data show CDR1 as MDHEN and CDR2 as SYDVKM. Deletions cut 7 bases from V and 5 bases from J, with 17 bases between. The CDR3 contains 14 residues. The CDR3 DNA sequence: TGTGCCAGCATCCAGGGGGGGGCAAGTGAGACCCAGTACTTC. Its protein product is CASIQGGASETQYF.

This chain joins TRBV11-2 and TRBJ2-7; tentatively, D is TRBD1 (6 bases). CDR3 length: 16 residues. Germline CDR1 and CDR2: SGHAT and FQNNGV. Trimming shortened V by 2 bases and J by 3 bases, and 17 bases separated the two germline ends. The CDR3 loop is CASSLRFRDTLYEQYF. CDR3 coding DNA: TGTGCCAGCAGCTTACGCTTCCGGGACACCCTCTACGAGCAGTACTTC.

This rearrangement joins TRBV27 to TRBJ1-4; D is unclear. Germline-derived CDR1 and CDR2 are MNHEY and SMNVEV (reference sequence). This CDR3 has 14 amino acids. With 5 bases removed from V and 8 bases from J, the gap between germline ends came to 15 bases. CDR3 DNA sequence: TGTGCCAGCAGTCCCCGGGATGGAGGGGAAAAACTGTTTTTT. This codes for CASSPRDGGEKLFF.

The chain combines TRBV6-2 or TRBV6-3 with TRBJ2-7, with D perhaps TRBD1 or TRBD2 (5 bases each). The CDR3 consists of 15 residues. V lost 0 bases to trimming and J lost 3 bases, with 12 bases between them. Germline V gene lookup returns CDR1 MNHEY and CDR2 SVGEGT. The CDR3 nucleotides read TGTGCCAGCAGTTACTCGACCGGGGCCAACTACGAGCAGTACTTC. Translation: CASSYSTGANYEQYF.

The chain uses TRBV19 and TRBJ1-3; D not resolved. The CDR3 has 17 amino acids. V dropped 8 bases and J dropped 2 bases, with 22 bases sitting between them. Germline V lookup: CDR1 LNHDA, CDR2 SQIVND (reference sequence). This chain's CDR3 is CASQIKTVIWPGNTIYF. Written as DNA, the CDR3 is TGTGCCAGTCAAATCAAGACGGTAATATGGCCTGGAAACACCATATATTTT.

V usage is TRBV4-3 and J usage is TRBJ1-3; D not certain. V was cut by 4 bases and J by 0 bases, with 10 bases left in between. The CDR3 is 15 residues long. Germline V lookup: CDR1 LGHNA, CDR2 YSLEER. The DNA for the CDR3 is TGCGCCAGCAGCCTCGGGGTGGACTCTGGAAACACCATATATTTT. This sequence encodes CASSLGVDSGNTIYF.

The rearrangement uses TRBV6-5 and TRBJ1-6; D gene unclear. Trimming cost V 2 bases and J 9 bases, with 14 bases left between them. In germline, CDR1 is MNHEY, CDR2 SVGAGI. The CDR3 runs to 15 residues. CDR3 residues: CASSYVGSPPSPLHF. The CDR3 DNA reads as TGTGCCAGCAGTTACGTGGGGTCCCCCCCTTCACCCCTCCACTTT.

The J gene is TRBJ2-2, the V gene TRBV2; 11 bases agree with TRBD2. There are 17 residues in the CDR3. Germline V CDR1 and CDR2: SNHLY, FYNNEI. Germline trimming cut 6 bases from V and 5 bases from J; bases unmatched to any gene: 11. For the CDR3, the DNA is TGTGCCAGCAGGCCCTTACTAGCGGGGGACGGAACCGGGGAGCTGTTTTTT. Protein sequence: CASRPLLAGDGTGELFF.

The chain links TRBV7-9 to TRBJ1-1; D gene ambiguous. The CDR3 runs to 11 residues. Trimming left V 5 bases short and J 6 bases short, with 7 bases between. Per the germline V gene, CDR1 is SEHNR and CDR2 is FQNEAQ (reference sequence). The CDR3 DNA reads as TGTGCCAGCAGCATAGGCGCTGAAGCTTTCTTT. Translation gives CASSIGAEAFF. Full variable domain (rest looked up from reference TRBV7-9 and TRBJ1-1): DTGVSQNPRHKITKRGQNVTFRCDPISEHNRLYWYRQTLGQGPEFLTYFQNEAQLEKSRLLSDRFSAERPKGSFSTLEIQRTEQGDSAMYLCASSIGAEAFFGQGTRLTVV.

V usage is TRBV19 and J usage is TRBJ1-3; no definite D call. The germline V gene encodes CDR1 LNHDA and CDR2 SQIVND (reference sequence). This CDR3 is 14 amino acids long. Trimming cost V 3 bases and J 0 bases, with 6 bases left between them. CDR3 sequence (DNA): TGTGCCAGTAGTATTGGCTTCTCTGGAAACACCATATATTTT. Protein: CASSIGFSGNTIYF.

This sequence joins TRBV7-3 and TRBJ1-1; D possibly corresponds to TRBD1 (5 bases). The CDR3 totals 13 residues. V shed 0 bases and J shed 4 bases, with 6 bases lying between them. Germline V lookup: CDR1 SGHTA, CDR2 FQGTGA. The DNA of the CDR3 is TGTGCCAGCAGCTTAACCAGGGCCACTGAAGCTTTCTTT. Residues: CASSLTRATEAFF. The whole variable domain, remainder taken from reference TRBV7-3 and TRBJ1-1, is GAGVSQTPSNKVTEKGKYVELRCDPISGHTALYWYRQSLGQGPEFLIYFQGTGAADDSGLPNDRFFAVRPEGSVSTLKIQRTERGDSAVYLCASSLTRATEAFFGQGTRLTVV.

The chain uses TRBV12-3 or TRBV12-4 and TRBJ2-5; 11 bases are shared with TRBD2. The CDR3 extends over 13 amino acids. J gave up 2 bases and V 8 bases, and 1 base lay outside the gene matches. CDR3 protein: CASSSGGQETQYF. The CDR3 region has the DNA TGTGCCAGCTCTAGCGGGGGGCAAGAGACCCAGTACTTC.

J is TRBJ1-3 and V is TRBV7-8, with unresolved D. The CDR3 is 11 amino acids. The germline gives CDR1 SGHVS, CDR2 FQNEAQ. Between the trimmed V and J ends, which lost 5 bases and 7 bases, there was a span of 6 bases. The CDR3 protein is CASSTTNTIYF. DNA for the CDR3: TGTGCCAGCAGCACCACGAACACCATATATTTT.

The chain employs TRBV28 and TRBJ1-2; 9 positions match TRBD1. The CDR3 is 13 residues long. V was pared by 6 bases and J by 5 bases, with 4 bases of the junction left unmatched. Germline CDR1 is MDHEN and CDR2 is SYDVKM. Written as DNA, the CDR3 is TGTGCCAGCAGGGGACAGGGAATATATGGCTACACCTTC. Translation gives CASRGQGIYGYTF.

The rearrangement joins TRBV7-2 to TRBJ1-6; D is possibly TRBD1 (5 bases). Trimming stripped 0 bases from V and 7 bases from J, with 10 bases between. Per the germline V gene, CDR1 is SGHTA and CDR2 is FQGNSA. The CDR3 spans 15 residues. The CDR3 sequence: CASSLATGVNSPLHF. The CDR3 nucleotides are TGTGCCAGCAGCTTAGCTACAGGTGTCAATTCACCCCTCCACTTT.

V and J are TRBV19 and TRBJ1-5; D uncertain. Germline CDR1 and CDR2: LNHDA and SQIVND (reference sequence). This CDR3 comprises 17 residues. Trimming pared 10 bases from V and 0 bases from J, leaving 22 bases between. This CDR3 is CATSDARIVNSNQPQHF. The DNA of the CDR3 is TGTGCCACGTCGGACGCCCGGATCGTAAATAGCAATCAGCCCCAGCATTTT. Full variable domain (outside the CDR3, taken from reference TRBV19 and TRBJ1-5): DGGITQSPKYLFRKEGQNVTLSCEQNLNHDAMYWYRQDPGQGLRLIYYSQIVNDFQKGDIAEGYSVSREKKESFPLTVTSAQKNPTAFYLCATSDARIVNSNQPQHFGDGTRLSIL.

The chain is built from TRBV5-1 and TRBJ2-3; no firm D call. Germline CDR1 and CDR2: SGHRS and YFSETQ. The CDR3 is made up of 16 amino acids. The V end was cut by 0 bases, the J end by 0 bases, with 11 bases between. CDR3 amino acids: CASSLASAASTDTQYF. CDR3 nucleotides: TGCGCCAGCAGCTTGGCCTCTGCGGCTAGCACAGATACGCAGTATTTT.

The chain combines TRBV6-5 with TRBJ1-2, with 7 bases that match TRBD1. The germline gives CDR1 MNHEY, CDR2 SVGAGI. This CDR3 has 13 amino acids. V lost 6 bases to trimming and J lost 8 bases; unmatched junction nucleotides: 9. The CDR3 DNA sequence: TGTGCCAGCAGAACCCGACAGGGCGGGGGCTACACCTTC. Translated: CASRTRQGGGYTF.

This chain connects TRBV27 to TRBJ2-5, with 8 bases aligning to TRBD2. Germline lookup yields CDR1 MNHEY and CDR2 SMNVEV (reference sequence). This CDR3 contains 16 residues. J lost 5 bases, V lost 6 bases, and 14 bases had no gene match. CDR3 sequence reads: CASSLGWRGAWETQYF. The CDR3 nucleotides read TGTGCCAGCAGCCTGGGGTGGCGGGGGGCTTGGGAGACCCAGTACTTC.

This chain links TRBV12-3 or TRBV12-4 with TRBJ1-2; TRBD1 might be the D (6 bases). This CDR3 is 12 amino acids long. Trimming took 5 bases from V and 6 from J, leaving 10 bases between them. As DNA, the CDR3 is TGTGCCAGCAGTATAAACAGGGATGGCTACACCTTC. The encoded protein is CASSINRDGYTF.

V usage is TRBV4-1 and J usage is TRBJ2-1; TRBD1 or TRBD2 may be the D gene (5 bases each). The CDR3 is made up of 16 amino acids. Trimming took off 4 bases at V and 1 base at J, with 14 bases between the two ends. Germline V CDR1 and CDR2: MGHRA, YSYEKL. CDR3 loop: CASSPRVGPSYNEQFF. CDR3 sequence (DNA): TGCGCCAGCAGCCCGCGGGTGGGACCGTCCTACAATGAGCAGTTCTTC.

The J gene is TRBJ2-5, the V gene TRBV4-3, with D perhaps matching TRBD2 (5 bases). V lost 1 base, J lost 2 bases, and 14 bases lay in between. Germline-derived CDR1 and CDR2 are LGHNA and YSLEER. CDR3 length: 16 residues. The CDR3 bases are TGCGCCAGCAGCCAAGTAGGAGGACTTACTCAAGAGACCCAGTACTTC. Its protein product is CASSQVGGLTQETQYF.

The V gene is TRBV19, the J gene TRBJ1-5; no definite D call. This CDR3 has 20 residues. CDR1 LNHDA and CDR2 SQIVND come from the germline V gene (reference sequence). V lost 9 bases to trimming and J lost 0 bases, with 30 bases between them. The CDR3, as DNA: TGTGCCAGCACTCTCGGCGAGGGTGCAGGAATTCTGTATAGCAATCAGCCCCAGCATTTT. It codes for CASTLGEGAGILYSNQPQHF. Full variable domain (rest looked up from reference TRBV19 and TRBJ1-5): DGGITQSPKYLFRKEGQNVTLSCEQNLNHDAMYWYRQDPGQGLRLIYYSQIVNDFQKGDIAEGYSVSREKKESFPLTVTSAQKNPTAFYLCASTLGEGAGILYSNQPQHFGDGTRLSIL.